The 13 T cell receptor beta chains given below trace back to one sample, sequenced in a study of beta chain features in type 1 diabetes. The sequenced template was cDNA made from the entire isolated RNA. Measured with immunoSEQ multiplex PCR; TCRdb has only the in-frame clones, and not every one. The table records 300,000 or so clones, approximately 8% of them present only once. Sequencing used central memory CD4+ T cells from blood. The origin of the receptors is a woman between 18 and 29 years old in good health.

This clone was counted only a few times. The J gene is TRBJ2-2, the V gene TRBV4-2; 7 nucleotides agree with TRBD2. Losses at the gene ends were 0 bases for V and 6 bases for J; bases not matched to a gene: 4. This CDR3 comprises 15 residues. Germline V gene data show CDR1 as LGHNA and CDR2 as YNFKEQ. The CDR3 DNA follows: TGTGCCAGCAGCCAAGATGGCGGGAGCCCCGGGGAGCTGTTTTTT. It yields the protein CASSQDGGSPGELFF.

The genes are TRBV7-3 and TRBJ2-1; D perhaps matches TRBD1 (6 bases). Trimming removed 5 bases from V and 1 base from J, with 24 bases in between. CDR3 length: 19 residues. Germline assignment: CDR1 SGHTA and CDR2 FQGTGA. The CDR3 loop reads CASSPRGTKAPFSYNEQFF. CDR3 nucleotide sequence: TGTGCCAGCAGCCCGAGGGGGACAAAAGCACCCTTTTCCTACAATGAGCAGTTCTTC.

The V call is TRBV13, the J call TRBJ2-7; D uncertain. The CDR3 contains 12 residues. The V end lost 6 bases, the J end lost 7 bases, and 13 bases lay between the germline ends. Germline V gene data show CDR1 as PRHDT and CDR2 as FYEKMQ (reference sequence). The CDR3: CASSPYGKEQYF. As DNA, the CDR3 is TGTGCCAGCAGTCCCTACGGAAAGGAGCAGTACTTC.

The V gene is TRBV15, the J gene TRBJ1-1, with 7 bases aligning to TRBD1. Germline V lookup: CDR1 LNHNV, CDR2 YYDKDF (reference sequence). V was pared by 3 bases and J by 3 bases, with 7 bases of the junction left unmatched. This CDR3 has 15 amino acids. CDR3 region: CATSRDRTGDTEAFF. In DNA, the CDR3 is TGTGCCACCAGCAGGGATAGGACAGGAGACACTGAAGCTTTCTTT. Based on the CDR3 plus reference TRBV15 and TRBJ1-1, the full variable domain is DAMVIQNPRYQVTQFGKPVTLSCSQTLNHNVMYWYQQKSSQAPKLLFHYYDKDFNNEADTPDNFQSRRPNTSFCFLDIRSPGLGDTAMYLCATSRDRTGDTEAFFGQGTRLTVV.

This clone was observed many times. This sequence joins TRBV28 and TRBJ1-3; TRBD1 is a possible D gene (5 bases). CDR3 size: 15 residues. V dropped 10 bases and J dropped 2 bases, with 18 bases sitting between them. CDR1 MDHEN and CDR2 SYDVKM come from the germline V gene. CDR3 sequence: CATASWQGTGNTIYF. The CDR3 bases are TGTGCCACCGCGTCGTGGCAGGGTACTGGAAACACCATATATTTT.

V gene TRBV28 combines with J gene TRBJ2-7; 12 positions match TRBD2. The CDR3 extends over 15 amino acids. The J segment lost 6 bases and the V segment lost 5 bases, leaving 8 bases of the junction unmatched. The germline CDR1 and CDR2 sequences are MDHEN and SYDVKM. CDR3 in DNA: TGTGCCAGCAGTCCCGGGACTAGCGGGTTGCTCGAGCAGTACTTC. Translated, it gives CASSPGTSGLLEQYF.

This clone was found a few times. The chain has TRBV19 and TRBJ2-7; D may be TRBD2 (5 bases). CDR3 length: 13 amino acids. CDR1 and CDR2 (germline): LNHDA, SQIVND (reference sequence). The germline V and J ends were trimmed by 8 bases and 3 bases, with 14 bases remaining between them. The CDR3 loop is CASSERLNYEQYF. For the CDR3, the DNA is TGTGCCAGTTCTGAGCGGCTGAACTACGAGCAGTACTTC.

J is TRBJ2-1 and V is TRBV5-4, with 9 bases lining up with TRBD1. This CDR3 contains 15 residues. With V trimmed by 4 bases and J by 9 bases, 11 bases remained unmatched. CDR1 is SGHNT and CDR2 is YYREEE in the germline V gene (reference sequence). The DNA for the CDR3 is TGTGCCAGCAGCCTGGCCGGGACAGGGTTCCTTGAGCAGTTCTTC. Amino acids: CASSLAGTGFLEQFF. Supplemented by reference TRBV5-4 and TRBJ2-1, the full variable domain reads ETGVTQSPTHLIKTRGQQVTLRCSSQSGHNTVSWYQQALGQGPQFIFQYYREEENGRGNFPPRFSGLQFPNYSSELNVNALELDDSALYLCASSLAGTGFLEQFFGPGTRLTVL.

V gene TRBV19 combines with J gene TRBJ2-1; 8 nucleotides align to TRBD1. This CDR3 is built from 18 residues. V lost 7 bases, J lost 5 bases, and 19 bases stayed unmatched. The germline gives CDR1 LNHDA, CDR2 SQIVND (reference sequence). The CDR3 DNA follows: TGTGCCAGTATATGGCCGTTGAGGACAGGGCCACGGGACAATGAGCAGTTCTTC. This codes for CASIWPLRTGPRDNEQFF.

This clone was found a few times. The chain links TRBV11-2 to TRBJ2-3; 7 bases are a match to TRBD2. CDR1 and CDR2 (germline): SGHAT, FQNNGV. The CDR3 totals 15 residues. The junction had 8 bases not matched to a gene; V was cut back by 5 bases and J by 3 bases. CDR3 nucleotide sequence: TGTGCCAGCAGCCCTAGGGGCGGGAGAACAGATACGCAGTATTTT. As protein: CASSPRGGRTDTQYF.

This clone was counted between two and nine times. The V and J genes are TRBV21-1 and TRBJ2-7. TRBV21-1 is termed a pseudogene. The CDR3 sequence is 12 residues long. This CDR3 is CASSKAAYEQYF. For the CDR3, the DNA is TGTGCCAGCAGCAAAGCGGCCTACGAGCAGTACTTC.

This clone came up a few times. CDR3 coding DNA: TGTGCCAGCAGCGTAGAGCCTAGCGGGGGCACCGGGGAGCTGTTTTTT. This gives the protein CASSVEPSGGTGELFF. The chain has TRBV9 and TRBJ2-2; 10 bases match TRBD2. The CDR3 consists of 16 residues. The trim removed 0 bases at V and 4 bases at J, leaving 3 bases unmatched. Per the germline V gene, CDR1 is SGDLS and CDR2 is YYNGEE.

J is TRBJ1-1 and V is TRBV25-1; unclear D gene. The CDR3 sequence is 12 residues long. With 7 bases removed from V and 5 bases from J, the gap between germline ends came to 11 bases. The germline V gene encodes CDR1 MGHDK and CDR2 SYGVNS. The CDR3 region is CASTSGLTEAFF. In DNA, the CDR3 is TGTGCCAGCACGAGCGGGTTAACTGAAGCTTTCTTT.